A single sample gave rise to the 29 T cell receptor beta chains below, sequenced in a study of blood T cell repertoires in COVID-19. This table comes from immunoSEQ multiplex PCR, and its TCRdb copy is limited to in-frame clones, with some not included. The data hold about 21,000 clones, with around 79% observed a single time. The sample taken for sequencing was peripheral blood. The receptors shown here come from a man of 80 years or more with acute or convalescent COVID-19.

The chain has TRBV5-4 and TRBJ1-1; tentatively, D is TRBD1 (6 bases). CDR1 and CDR2 from the germline V gene are SGHNT and YYREEE (reference sequence). The CDR3 has 16 residues. Deletions cut 4 bases from V and 11 bases from J, with 27 bases between. CDR3 sequence reads: CASSASPRDIPVWAFF. The CDR3 DNA reads as TGTGCCAGCAGCGCCAGTCCCCGGGACATCCCAGTTTGGGCTTTCTTT.

The chain recombines TRBV29-1 with TRBJ2-7, with D uncertain. V was pared by 6 bases and J by 7 bases, with 7 bases between. The CDR3 contains 9 residues. Germline V lookup: CDR1 SQVTM, CDR2 ANQGSEA. Here the CDR3 reads CSVAKEQYV. CDR3 in DNA: TGCAGCGTCGCTAAAGAGCAGTACGTC.

This chain joins TRBV7-2 and TRBJ1-5, with unresolved D. CDR3 length equals 14 residues. With 3 bases removed from V and 4 bases from J, the gap between germline ends came to 10 bases. Germline V lookup: CDR1 SGHTA, CDR2 FQGNSA. CDR3 DNA: TGTGCCAGCAGCTTCGGTGGCAGGAATCAGCCCCAGCATTTT. Translated: CASSFGGRNQPQHF.

This chain connects TRBV5-4 to TRBJ2-1, with 11 bases lining up with TRBD2. Germline V CDR1 and CDR2: SGHNT, YYREEE (reference sequence). The J segment lost 7 bases and the V segment lost 4 bases, leaving 13 bases of the junction unmatched. This CDR3 is built from 17 residues. The DNA for the CDR3 is TGTGCCAGCAGCAAAAGACTAGCGGGGAGAGGGTTGAATGAGCAGTTCTTC. Translation gives CASSKRLAGRGLNEQFF.

J is TRBJ2-5 and V is TRBV19, with 10 nucleotides matching TRBD2. The junction had 2 bases not matched to a gene; V was cut back by 5 bases and J by 2 bases. CDR3 length: 14 amino acids. Germline V gives CDR1 LNHDA, CDR2 SQIVND (reference sequence). This CDR3 reads CASSVTSGQETQYF. The DNA for the CDR3 is TGTGCCAGTAGTGTGACTAGCGGGCAAGAGACCCAGTACTTC.

This chain connects TRBV27 to TRBJ1-5; a possible D gene is TRBD1 (5 bases). The CDR3 spans 14 residues. V was clipped by 2 bases and J by 4 bases, with 9 bases between them. Germline-derived CDR1 and CDR2 are MNHEY and SMNVEV (reference sequence). CDR3 bases: TGTGCCAGCAGTTTAAGAAGGACAAATCAGCCCCAGCATTTT. This translates into CASSLRRTNQPQHF.

The table lists this clone with a few counts. The chain's CDR3 is CARTPRDRVSGANVLTF. The CDR3 bases are TGTGCCAGGACTCCCAGGGACAGGGTATCTGGGGCCAACGTCCTGACTTTC. J is TRBJ2-6 and V is TRBV19; 9 bases are a match to TRBD1. The V and J ends lost 9 bases and 1 base, in that order; junction bases with no gene match: 10. CDR3 size: 17 residues. CDR1 is LNHDA, CDR2 SQIVND, per germline (reference sequence).

J is TRBJ2-3 and V is TRBV18; 7 positions match TRBD1. V lost 4 bases to trimming and J lost 6 bases; unmatched junction nucleotides: 10. CDR1 and CDR2 (germline): KGHSH, LQKENI. This CDR3 spans 15 amino acids. The DNA of the CDR3 is TGTGCCAGCTCACGACAGGGACCCCCTTCCGATACGCAGTATTTT. Its translation: CASSRQGPPSDTQYF.

The chain has TRBV4-3 and TRBJ2-5, with TRBD2 identical over 10 bases. V gave up 4 bases and J gave up 5 bases; unmatched junction bases: 10. This CDR3 is 16 amino acids long. Germline loops: CDR1 LGHNA, CDR2 YSLEER. CDR3 DNA: TGCGCCAGCAGCCGGGGGCTAGCGGGAGTCGGCGAGACCCAGTACTTC. Its translation is CASSRGLAGVGETQYF.

This clone has only one observation. This chain connects TRBV7-8 to TRBJ2-1; 11 bases are shared with TRBD2. The CDR3 is made up of 18 amino acids. Germline V CDR1 and CDR2: SGHVS, FQNEAQ. The trim removed 5 bases at V and 8 bases at J, leaving 17 bases unmatched. The DNA for the CDR3 is TGTGCCAGCAGCCCTGCCCTCCTGACTAGCGGGACCAGCCATGAGCAGTTCTTC. Translated, it gives CASSPALLTSGTSHEQFF.

The chain is built from TRBV7-9 and TRBJ1-1, with TRBD1 matching 9 bases. Germline V gene sequence: CDR1 SEHNR, CDR2 FQNEAQ (reference sequence). This CDR3 is 16 amino acids long. V shed 6 bases, J shed 7 bases, and the junction held 15 bases outside the gene matches. CDR3 in amino acids: CASSLVTPGTGFEAFF. The CDR3 DNA reads as TGTGCCAGCAGTCTGGTCACACCCGGGACAGGGTTTGAAGCTTTCTTT.

This clone has just a few counts. The rearrangement joins TRBV10-3 to TRBJ2-1; 7 nucleotides line up with TRBD1. V was pared by 2 bases and J by 12 bases, with 7 bases of the junction left unmatched. CDR1 ENHRY and CDR2 SYGVKD come from the germline V gene. The CDR3 runs to 13 residues. The CDR3 loop reads CAISEAIDRAQFF. In DNA, the CDR3 is TGTGCCATCAGTGAGGCAATTGACAGGGCGCAGTTCTTC.

The rearrangement joins TRBV11-3 to TRBJ2-2, with TRBD1 identical over 10 bases. Looked up from germline, CDR1 is SGHNT and CDR2 is YENEEA. The CDR3 sequence is 17 residues long. After removal of 5 bases from V and 7 bases from J, the junction contained 13 bases not matched to a gene. The CDR3 DNA reads as TGTGCCAGCAGCCCTAGGGCCCCGACAGGGGGCCACGGGGAGCTGTTTTTT. Protein: CASSPRAPTGGHGELFF.

The J gene is TRBJ2-2, the V gene TRBV7-6; D perhaps matches TRBD2 (5 bases). V shed 1 base and J shed 2 bases, with 17 bases lying between them. This CDR3 contains 18 residues. Germline V gene data show CDR1 as SGHVS and CDR2 as FNYEAQ. The CDR3 sequence: CASSLEVRVSSNTGELFF. For the CDR3, the DNA is TGTGCCAGCAGCTTAGAGGTTAGGGTATCTAGCAACACCGGGGAGCTGTTTTTT.

The chain recombines TRBV5-1 with TRBJ2-6; D is unclear. The V and J ends lost 4 bases and 0 bases respectively, with 20 bases between them. This CDR3 region has 19 residues. Germline-derived CDR1 and CDR2 are SGHRS and YFSETQ. CDR3 amino acids: CASSPFSSADYSGANVLTF. CDR3 sequence (DNA): TGCGCCAGCAGCCCGTTCTCCTCGGCGGATTACTCTGGGGCCAACGTCCTGACTTTC.

The rearrangement links TRBV10-1 to TRBJ1-4, with TRBD1 identical over 7 bases. Looked up from germline, CDR1 is WNHNN and CDR2 is SYGVQD (reference sequence). The CDR3 extends over 13 amino acids. The J segment lost 5 bases and the V segment lost 6 bases, leaving 3 bases of the junction unmatched. The CDR3, as DNA: TGCGCCAGCAGCGGGACAGAAAATGAAAAACTGTTTTTT. Residues: CASSGTENEKLFF.

The gene calls are TRBV7-3 and TRBJ1-6; D possibly corresponds to TRBD1 (5 bases). This CDR3 contains 15 residues. Trimming removed 1 base at V and 8 bases at J, with 12 bases between. Germline loops: CDR1 SGHTA, CDR2 FQGTGA. The CDR3 nucleotides read TGTGCCAGCAGCTTAAACGGGGGGGAGTATTCACCCCTCCACTTT. Translating gives CASSLNGGEYSPLHF.

This chain uses TRBV21-1 with TRBJ2-7; the table's D call, TRBD2, was not checked against the DNA. TRBV21-1 is a known pseudogene. The CDR3 is 14 amino acids. CDR3 protein: CASSKGGTPYEQYF. The CDR3 nucleotides read TGTGCCAGCAGCAAAGGGGGGACTCCCTACGAGCAGTACTTC.

Here the CDR3 DNA reads TGTGCCAGCAGCGAGGGGACTAGCGGGAGTTTGGAGCTGTTTTTT. Its protein is CASSEGTSGSLELFF. This chain uses TRBV9 with TRBJ2-2, with 14 positions matching TRBD2. The CDR3 loop spans 15 amino acids. The germline CDR1 and CDR2 sequences are SGDLS and YYNGEE. V dropped 3 bases and J dropped 10; count of bases not matched to a gene: 5. Looking up the rest from reference TRBV9 and TRBJ2-2 gives the full variable domain: DSGVTQTPKHLITATGQRVTLRCSPRSGDLSVYWYQQSLDQGLQFLIQYYNGEERAKGNILERFSAQQFPDLHSELNLSSLELGDSALYFCASSEGTSGSLELFFGEGSRLTVL.

The chain links TRBV28 to TRBJ2-3, with unresolved D. This CDR3 spans 13 amino acids. V was clipped by 1 base and J by 6 bases, with 8 bases between them. Germline CDR1 and CDR2: MDHEN and SYDVKM. CDR3 DNA: TGTGCCAGCAGTTTATCAACACCCGATACGCAGTATTTT. Translating it yields CASSLSTPDTQYF.

Here the CDR3 reads CASSDEWTGELFF. The DNA of the CDR3 is TGTGCCAGCAGCGATGAGTGGACCGGGGAGCTGTTTTTT. The chain has TRBV5-4 and TRBJ2-2; no definite D call. CDR3 length: 13 residues. Trimming took 4 bases from V and 5 from J, leaving 9 bases between them. Germline V gene sequence: CDR1 SGHNT, CDR2 YYREEE (reference sequence).

CDR3 residues: CASSLGSYEQYF. For the CDR3, the DNA is TGTGCCAGCAGCCTGGGCAGTTACGAGCAGTACTTC. The genes are TRBV2 and TRBJ2-7, with unresolved D. The CDR3 is 12 residues long. With 6 bases removed from V and 4 bases from J, the gap between germline ends came to 10 bases. Germline assignment: CDR1 SNHLY and CDR2 FYNNEI.

The chain couples TRBV7-6 to TRBJ2-7, with no clear D. This CDR3 spans 17 amino acids. Germline V gene sequence: CDR1 SGHVS, CDR2 FNYEAQ. Trimming took off 5 bases at V and 1 base at J, with 21 bases between the two ends. CDR3 bases: TGTGCCAGCAGCCAGATCGCTGCAATGAATCCTTCCTACGAGCAGTACTTC. This gives the protein CASSQIAAMNPSYEQYF.

The chain couples TRBV27 to TRBJ1-6; D possibly corresponds to TRBD1 (5 bases). Germline V CDR1 and CDR2: MNHEY, SMNVEV (reference sequence). Trimming cost V 0 bases and J 5 bases, with 14 bases left between them. CDR3 length: 17 amino acids. CDR3 DNA: TGTGCCAGCAGTTTATCGGCGTGGGGCACCAATAATTCACCCCTCCACTTT. Amino acid sequence: CASSLSAWGTNNSPLHF.

The chain uses TRBV2 and TRBJ2-7; 8 nucleotides match TRBD2. Trimming removed 5 bases from V and 5 bases from J; junction bases left unmatched: 14. CDR3 length: 16 amino acids. Looked up from germline, CDR1 is SNHLY and CDR2 is FYNNEI. The chain's CDR3 is CASSRGTSGRGHEQYV. As DNA, the CDR3 is TGTGCCAGCAGTAGAGGTACTAGCGGTCGAGGCCACGAGCAGTACGTC.

This chain connects TRBV6-6 to TRBJ1-2; D is possibly TRBD1 (5 bases). With 11 bases removed from V and 5 bases from J, the gap between germline ends came to 18 bases. The CDR3 loop spans 13 amino acids. From germline, CDR1 is MNHNY and CDR2 SVGAGI (reference sequence). This CDR3 is CAALRQSAYGYTF. The CDR3 coding sequence is TGTGCCGCCCTGAGACAGAGTGCGTATGGCTACACCTTC.

V and J are TRBV14 and TRBJ2-4; 9 bases are a match to TRBD2. The trim removed 4 bases at V and 1 base at J, leaving 14 bases unmatched. There are 19 residues in the CDR3. Germline loops: CDR1 SGHDN, CDR2 FVKESK. The CDR3 loop reads CASSLEGSGRLGAKNIQYF. Here the CDR3 DNA reads TGTGCCAGCAGCCTAGAGGGTAGCGGGAGACTCGGTGCCAAAAACATTCAGTACTTC.

V usage is TRBV19 and J usage is TRBJ1-2; D remains ambiguous. V lost 5 bases and J 5 bases, leaving 9 bases between the germline ends. Germline V gives CDR1 LNHDA, CDR2 SQIVND (reference sequence). This CDR3 contains 12 residues. The CDR3 sequence: CASSLRGYGYTF. DNA of the CDR3: TGTGCCAGTAGTCTACGGGGTTATGGCTACACCTTC.

This chain uses TRBV11-3 with TRBJ2-3; the match to TRBD1 covers 8 bases. The CDR3 spans 16 residues. Germline loops: CDR1 SGHNT, CDR2 YENEEA. The ends lost 1 base at V and 5 bases at J; junction bases unmatched: 8. CDR3: CASSLGRTGSGDTQYF. CDR3 nucleotides: TGTGCCAGCAGCTTAGGCCGGACAGGGTCGGGAGATACGCAGTATTTT.